Below are 24 T cell receptor beta chains sequenced from a single sample in a study of cytomegalovirus exposure and HLA in healthy donors (dated by TCRdb to about 2017). The method was the immunoSEQ multiplex PCR assay. For the multiplex PCR, a mixture combining 60 forward primers for TCR Vbeta segments and 13 reverse primers for TCR Jbeta segments was used. TCRdb holds this immuneACCESS table with in-frame rearrangements only. Some clones are missing; in checked studies, unresolved V genes explain under half, and the rest has no known cause. This sample holds 100,000 or so clones; roughly 69% were observed only once. About 6.7% of the sample is held by the ten biggest clonotypes. Specimen: PBMCs. The receptors stem from a woman aged 25 to 39 in good health and CMV-seronegative.

This clone was seen only once. V and J are TRBV28 and TRBJ2-1; D is possibly TRBD1 (5 bases). V gave up 2 bases and J gave up 10 bases, with 15 bases separating them. The CDR3 spans 14 residues. Looked up from germline, CDR1 is MDHEN and CDR2 is SYDVKM. The CDR3: CASSLPGVPGEQFF. CDR3 in DNA: TGTGCCAGCAGTTTACCTGGAGTGCCAGGGGAGCAGTTCTTC.

This rearrangement joins TRBV9 to TRBJ2-7; 9 bases agree with TRBD1. Germline V gene lookup returns CDR1 SGDLS and CDR2 YYNGEE. Trimming cost V 1 base and J 4 bases; bases outside gene matches: 3. CDR3 size: 14 residues. This chain's CDR3 is CASSVSGTGYEQYF. CDR3 bases: TGTGCCAGCAGCGTATCCGGGACAGGGTACGAGCAGTACTTC.

V is TRBV5-6 and J is TRBJ2-3, with TRBD2 matching 9 bases. The CDR3 extends over 18 amino acids. Germline loops: CDR1 SGHDT, CDR2 YYEEEE. Unmatched junction bases numbered 9, after V lost 1 base and J lost 0 bases. CDR3 sequence reads: CASSLILAGAQSTDTQYF. The DNA of the CDR3 is TGTGCCAGCAGCTTGATTTTAGCGGGGGCTCAAAGCACAGATACGCAGTATTTT.

J is TRBJ2-7 and V is TRBV5-4; no definite D call. Trimming removed 0 bases from V and 2 bases from J, with 6 bases in between. The CDR3 length is 13 residues. Per the germline V gene, CDR1 is SGHNT and CDR2 is YYREEE (reference sequence). DNA of the CDR3: TGTGCCAGCAGCTTGGGTCCAACCTACGAGCAGTACTTC. It yields the protein CASSLGPTYEQYF.

The chain joins TRBV9 to TRBJ2-3; TRBD2 is a possible D gene (6 bases). The germline CDR1 and CDR2 sequences are SGDLS and YYNGEE. Trimming removed 7 bases from V and 6 bases from J, with 24 bases in between. This CDR3 contains 16 residues. The CDR3 sequence is CASSLSWGLSTDTQYF. CDR3 nucleotides: TGTGCCAGCTCTTTGAGTTGGGGACTGTCTACTGATACGCAGTATTTT.

This clone was picked up a small number of times. The rearrangement joins TRBV7-2 to TRBJ2-2; D perhaps matches TRBD2 (5 bases). There are 13 residues in the CDR3. Germline loops: CDR1 SGHTA, CDR2 FQGNSA. V was pared by 3 bases and J by 6 bases, with 8 bases between. The CDR3 sequence: CASSLKGAGELFF. The CDR3 DNA sequence: TGTGCCAGCAGCTTGAAGGGAGCCGGGGAGCTGTTTTTT.

The chain is built from TRBV28 and TRBJ1-3, with 8 positions matching TRBD1. The ends lost 6 bases at V and 2 bases at J; junction bases unmatched: 3. The CDR3 extends over 14 amino acids. Germline CDR1 reads MDHEN; CDR2 reads SYDVKM. The CDR3 reads CASSQQGAGNTIYF. CDR3 coding DNA: TGTGCCAGCAGCCAACAGGGGGCTGGAAACACCATATATTTT.

J is TRBJ1-4 and V is TRBV5-1; the D gene is possibly TRBD1 (6 bases). Between the trimmed V and J ends, which lost 0 bases and 4 bases, there was a span of 22 bases. The CDR3 consists of 19 residues. Per germline, CDR1 SGHRS and CDR2 YFSETQ. This chain's CDR3 is CASSLEIRGRRTNNEKLFF. DNA for the CDR3: TGCGCCAGCAGCTTGGAAATCAGGGGCCGGAGGACCAATAATGAAAAACTGTTTTTT.

This clone was counted a few times. In nucleotides, the CDR3 is TGCGCCAGCAGCTTGGGCGACAGGGGGGTTGAAAAACTGTTTTTT. Its protein is CASSLGDRGVEKLFF. The gene calls are TRBV5-1 and TRBJ1-4, with TRBD1 matching over 9 bases. CDR1 and CDR2 from the germline V gene are SGHRS and YFSETQ. This CDR3 has 15 residues. Losses at the gene ends were 0 bases for V and 7 bases for J; bases not matched to a gene: 4.

V is TRBV2 and J is TRBJ1-1; 7 positions agree with TRBD1. Germline lookup yields CDR1 SNHLY and CDR2 FYNNEI. The CDR3 covers 13 residues. Trimming removed 6 bases from V and 4 bases from J; junction bases left unmatched: 5. The CDR3 DNA is TGTGCCAGCAGGGAGACAGGGCCCACTGAAGCTTTCTTT. This codes for CASRETGPTEAFF.

This clone has only a few counts. The chain uses TRBV7-9 and TRBJ2-7; D is perhaps TRBD1 (6 bases). Germline V gene sequence: CDR1 SEHNR, CDR2 FQNEAQ (reference sequence). The CDR3 covers 13 residues. The V and J ends lost 4 bases and 5 bases respectively, with 12 bases between them. CDR3 amino acids: CASSSSGAHEQYF. DNA for the CDR3: TGTGCCAGCAGCTCCTCAGGGGCCCACGAGCAGTACTTC. Complete variable domain (other parts from reference TRBV7-9 and TRBJ2-7): DTGVSQNPRHKITKRGQNVTFRCDPISEHNRLYWYRQTLGQGPEFLTYFQNEAQLEKSRLLSDRFSAERPKGSFSTLEIQRTEQGDSAMYLCASSSSGAHEQYFGPGTRLTVT.

This clone was detected a few times. The rearrangement links TRBV27 to TRBJ2-7, with 8 bases fitting TRBD1. The V gene end was trimmed by 5 bases and the J gene end by 0 bases; junction bases not matched to a gene: 6. Germline V CDR1 and CDR2: MNHEY, SMNVEV (reference sequence). The CDR3 runs 15 residues. The CDR3 sequence: CASSNDRGFSYEQYF. CDR3 DNA sequence: TGTGCCAGCAGTAATGACAGGGGCTTCTCCTACGAGCAGTACTTC.

The chain recombines TRBV6-1 with TRBJ1-5; perhaps TRBD1 as D (5 bases). This CDR3 region has 15 residues. The germline V gene encodes CDR1 MNHNS and CDR2 SASEGT. Trimming pared 3 bases from V and 2 bases from J, leaving 11 bases between. The CDR3 DNA reads TGTGCCAGCAGTGAGGGGGGGACCGGCAATCAGCCCCAGCATTTT. Residues: CASSEGGTGNQPQHF.

The chain recombines TRBV14 with TRBJ2-7; D remains ambiguous. Germline CDR1 SGHDN, CDR2 FVKESK. This CDR3 has 13 residues. The V and J ends lost 1 base and 2 bases respectively, with 6 bases between them. The CDR3 loop reads CASSQAQAYEQYF. The DNA for the CDR3 is TGTGCCAGCAGCCAAGCCCAGGCCTACGAGCAGTACTTC.

The rearrangement uses TRBV6-5 and TRBJ2-1, with 8 bases matching TRBD2. This CDR3 contains 16 residues. Germline trimming cut 2 bases from V and 3 bases from J; bases unmatched to any gene: 6. Germline V CDR1 and CDR2: MNHEY, SVGAGI. DNA for the CDR3: TGTGCCAGCAGTTACAGTAGCGGGGAACGCTACAATGAGCAGTTCTTC. Translation gives CASSYSSGERYNEQFF.

The V gene is TRBV28, the J gene TRBJ2-7, with TRBD1 identical over 9 bases. The CDR3 sequence is 14 residues long. The V segment lost 3 bases and the J segment 3 bases; nucleotides outside the gene matches: 3. Germline assignment: CDR1 MDHEN and CDR2 SYDVKM. The CDR3 here is CASSFEDRGYEQYF. DNA of the CDR3: TGTGCCAGCAGTTTTGAGGACAGGGGCTACGAGCAGTACTTC.

The chain links TRBV7-8 to TRBJ1-1, with D perhaps TRBD1 (6 bases). The CDR3 extends over 15 amino acids. Germline-derived CDR1 and CDR2 are SGHVS and FQNEAQ. Trimming cost V 5 bases and J 4 bases, with 17 bases left between them. The CDR3 region has the DNA TGTGCCAGCAGCGTTGACAGGTTGGGGCTCACTGAAGCTTTCTTT. This sequence encodes CASSVDRLGLTEAFF. The full variable domain, rest sourced from reference TRBV7-8 and TRBJ1-1, is GAGVSQSPRYKVAKRGQDVALRCDPISGHVSLFWYQQALGQGPEFLTYFQNEAQLDKSGLPSDRFFAERPEGSVSTLKIQRTQQEDSAVYLCASSVDRLGLTEAFFGQGTRLTVV.

This clone was counted a few times. The chain couples TRBV4-3 to TRBJ2-5, with unresolved D. With 0 bases removed from V and 2 bases from J, the gap between germline ends came to 7 bases. This CDR3 spans 14 amino acids. CDR1 and CDR2 (germline): LGHNA, YSLEER. The CDR3 bases are TGCGCCAGCAGCCAAGATTATTATCAAGAGACCCAGTACTTC. Translated: CASSQDYYQETQYF.

This rearrangement joins TRBV6-1 to TRBJ1-6; 7 bases match TRBD1. The V and J ends lost 7 bases and 3 bases, in that order; junction bases with no gene match: 6. This CDR3 contains 15 residues. Germline V gene data show CDR1 as MNHNS and CDR2 as SASEGT. CDR3 protein: CASKIGTDYNSPLHF. The CDR3 DNA reads as TGTGCCAGCAAGATCGGGACAGACTATAATTCACCCCTCCACTTT.

The chain joins TRBV10-1 to TRBJ2-7, with a possible D match to TRBD2 (6 bases). CDR1 and CDR2 from the germline V gene are WNHNN and SYGVQD (reference sequence). V was clipped by 4 bases and J by 10 bases, with 14 bases between them. The length of the CDR3 is 12 residues. The CDR3 region has the DNA TGCGCCAGCAGTGGGGGGACTCGGAGCCAGTACTTC. Residues: CASSGGTRSQYF.

V is TRBV6-1 and J is TRBJ1-1; no reliable D call. The CDR3 length is 14 residues. V lost 2 bases, J lost 0 bases, and 7 bases lay in between. Germline V gene sequence: CDR1 MNHNS, CDR2 SASEGT. As DNA, the CDR3 is TGTGCCAGCAGTGAACGCGGTCTGAACACTGAAGCTTTCTTT. As protein: CASSERGLNTEAFF.

V is TRBV10-3 and J is TRBJ2-7; D may be TRBD1 (6 bases). V was pared by 11 bases and J by 1 base, with 21 bases between. This CDR3 has 15 residues. CDR1 and CDR2 (germline): ENHRY, SYGVKD. DNA for the CDR3: TGTGCCCGCGGGCAGGGGACAAATCGTTCCTACGAGCAGTACTTC. Its translation: CARGQGTNRSYEQYF.

This clone was seen only a few times. The chain carries TRBV29-1 and TRBJ2-6; 7 positions match TRBD1. The ends lost 7 bases at V and 0 bases at J; junction bases unmatched: 6. The CDR3 is 15 residues long. Germline V CDR1 and CDR2: SQVTM, ANQGSEA. CDR3 sequence: CSAGQVSSGANVLTF. The CDR3 DNA is TGCAGCGCCGGACAGGTCTCCTCTGGGGCCAACGTCCTGACTTTC.

This chain connects TRBV6-5 to TRBJ2-6, with a weak D call TRBD1 (5 bases). The germline CDR1 and CDR2 sequences are MNHEY and SVGAGI. CDR3 length: 15 residues. Trimming stripped 5 bases from V and 0 bases from J, with 8 bases between. The CDR3 loop is CASSSTGSGANVLTF. The CDR3 nucleotides are TGTGCCAGCAGTAGCACAGGCTCTGGGGCCAACGTCCTGACTTTC.